The 5 T cell receptor beta chains listed next were all sequenced from one sample in a study of T cell responses to AZD1222 COVID-19 vaccine (dated by TCRdb to the early 2020s). This specimen's time point label, interpreted: baseline before first vaccination. Library generation was performed with the immunoSEQ multiplex PCR assay. TCRdb provides this immuneACCESS table in a form limited to in-frame rearrangements. Some clones are lacking; in checked studies, under half of them reflect an unresolved V gene, and why the rest are absent is not known. The sample includes tens of thousands of clones, with roughly 80% observed a single time. 2.9% of the sample rests with the top ten. Sequencing was performed on peripheral blood, taken on day 0 of AZD1222 vaccination. The source of these receptors is an adult in good health.

The rearrangement joins TRBV21-1 to TRBJ2-1; the D call in the table, TRBD2, was not verified against the DNA. TRBV21-1 is reported as a pseudogene. The CDR3 totals 16 residues. The CDR3 bases are TGTGCCAGCAGAAAGCTCCCGGGAGACAAATACAATGAGCAGTTCTTC. Its translation is CASRKLPGDKYNEQFF.

This chain joins TRBV2 and TRBJ1-5, with TRBD1 as a possible D gene (5 bases). The CDR3 spans 15 residues. CDR1 is SNHLY, CDR2 FYNNEI, per germline. V gave up 8 bases and J gave up 0 bases, with 14 bases separating them. DNA of the CDR3: TGTGCCAGCCGACCGGAAGGGACTAGCAATCAGCCCCAGCATTTT. Protein product: CASRPEGTSNQPQHF.

This chain links TRBV6-5 with TRBJ2-5; tentatively, D is TRBD1 (5 bases). Germline V gene data show CDR1 as MNHEY and CDR2 as SVGAGI. This CDR3 has 15 residues. Between the trimmed V and J ends, which lost 5 bases and 1 base, there was a span of 14 bases. In DNA form, the CDR3 reads TGTGCCAGCAGTCCCCAGGGCGGCCTCCAAGAGACCCAGTACTTC. Amino acid sequence: CASSPQGGLQETQYF.

The chain links TRBV5-1 to TRBJ2-2; 8 bases fit TRBD1. The ends lost 0 bases at V and 7 bases at J; junction bases unmatched: 8. Looked up from germline, CDR1 is SGHRS and CDR2 is YFSETQ. CDR3 length equals 16 residues. CDR3 coding DNA: TGCGCCAGCAGCTTGGTGGGCAGGGGGCATATCGGGGAGCTGTTTTTT. It specifies CASSLVGRGHIGELFF. The entire variable domain, with the rest obtained from reference TRBV5-1 and TRBJ2-2, is as follows: KAGVTQTPRYLIKTRGQQVTLSCSPISGHRSVSWYQQTPGQGLQFLFEYFSETQRNKGNFPGRFSGRQFSNSRSEMNVSTLELGDSALYLCASSLVGRGHIGELFFGEGSRLTVL.

The rearrangement links TRBV15 to TRBJ2-5; 11 bases are shared with TRBD2. V lost 1 base to trimming and J lost 4 bases; unmatched junction nucleotides: 8. Germline V CDR1 and CDR2: LNHNV, YYDKDF (reference sequence). The CDR3 runs 17 residues. CDR3 nucleotide sequence: TGTGCCACCAGCAGAGCCTCACTAGCGGGAGACGCAGAGACCCAGTACTTC. It codes for CATSRASLAGDAETQYF.